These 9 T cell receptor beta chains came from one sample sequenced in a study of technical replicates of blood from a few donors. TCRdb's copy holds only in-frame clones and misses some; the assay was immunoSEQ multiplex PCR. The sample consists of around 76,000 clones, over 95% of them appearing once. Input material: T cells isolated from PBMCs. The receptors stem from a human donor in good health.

CDR3 DNA: TGCGCCAGCAGCCCCTCAGGGGGCGGGTGGAACACCGGGGAGCTGTTTTTT. It specifies CASSPSGGGWNTGELFF. The V gene is TRBV4-3, the J gene TRBJ2-2, with TRBD1 matching over 8 bases. Germline V gene data show CDR1 as LGHNA and CDR2 as YSLEER. After removal of 4 bases from V and 1 base from J, the junction contained 8 bases not matched to a gene. CDR3 length equals 17 residues.

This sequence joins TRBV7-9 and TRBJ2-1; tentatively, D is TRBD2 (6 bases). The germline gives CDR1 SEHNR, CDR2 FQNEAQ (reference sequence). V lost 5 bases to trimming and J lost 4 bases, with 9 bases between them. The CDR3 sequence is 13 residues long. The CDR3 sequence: CASSSGWYNEQFF. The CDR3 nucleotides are TGTGCCAGCAGCAGCGGGTGGTACAATGAGCAGTTCTTC. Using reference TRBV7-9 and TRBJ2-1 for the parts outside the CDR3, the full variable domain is DTGVSQNPRHKITKRGQNVTFRCDPISEHNRLYWYRQTLGQGPEFLTYFQNEAQLEKSRLLSDRFSAERPKGSFSTLEIQRTEQGDSAMYLCASSSGWYNEQFFGPGTRLTVL.

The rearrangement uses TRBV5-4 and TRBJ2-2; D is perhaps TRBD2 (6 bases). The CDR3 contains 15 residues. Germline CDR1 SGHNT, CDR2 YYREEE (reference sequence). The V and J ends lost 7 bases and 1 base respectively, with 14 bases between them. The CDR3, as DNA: TGTGCCAGCGCCGGGAGCCCTATGAACACCGGGGAGCTGTTTTTT. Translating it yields CASAGSPMNTGELFF. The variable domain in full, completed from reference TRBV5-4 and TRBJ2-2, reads ETGVTQSPTHLIKTRGQQVTLRCSSQSGHNTVSWYQQALGQGPQFIFQYYREEENGRGNFPPRFSGLQFPNYSSELNVNALELDDSALYLCASAGSPMNTGELFFGEGSRLTVL.

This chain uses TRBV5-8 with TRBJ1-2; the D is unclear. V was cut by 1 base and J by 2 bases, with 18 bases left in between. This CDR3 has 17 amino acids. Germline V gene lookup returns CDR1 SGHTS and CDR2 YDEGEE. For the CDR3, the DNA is TGTGCCAGCAGCTTGACCCCGGCAGTCAAGCGGAACTATGGCTACACCTTC. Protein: CASSLTPAVKRNYGYTF.

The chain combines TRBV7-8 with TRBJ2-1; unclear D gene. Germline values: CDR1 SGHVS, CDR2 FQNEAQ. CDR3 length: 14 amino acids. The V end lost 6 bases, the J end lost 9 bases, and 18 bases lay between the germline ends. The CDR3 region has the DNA TGTGCCAGCAGTTCTCACGGGTCTGCGGCTGAGCAGTTCTTC. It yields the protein CASSSHGSAAEQFF.

The CDR3 DNA follows: TGTGCCAGTGTTGACAGGGTTTACGGCTACACCTTC. This translates into CASVDRVYGYTF. The chain couples TRBV19 to TRBJ1-2, with TRBD1 matching over 7 bases. Per the germline V gene, CDR1 is LNHDA and CDR2 is SQIVND (reference sequence). J was trimmed by 8 bases and V by 8 bases; bases with no gene match: 8. The CDR3 is made up of 12 amino acids. The full variable domain, with the rest looked up from reference TRBV19 and TRBJ1-2, is DGGITQSPKYLFRKEGQNVTLSCEQNLNHDAMYWYRQDPGQGLRLIYYSQIVNDFQKGDIAEGYSVSREKKESFPLTVTSAQKNPTAFYLCASVDRVYGYTFGSGTRLTVV.

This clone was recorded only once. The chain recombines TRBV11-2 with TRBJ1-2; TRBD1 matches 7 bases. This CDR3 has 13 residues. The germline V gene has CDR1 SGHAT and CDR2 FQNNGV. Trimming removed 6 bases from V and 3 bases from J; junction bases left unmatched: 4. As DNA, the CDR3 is TGTGCCAGCAGGATAACAGGGGACTATGGCTACACCTTC. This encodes CASRITGDYGYTF.

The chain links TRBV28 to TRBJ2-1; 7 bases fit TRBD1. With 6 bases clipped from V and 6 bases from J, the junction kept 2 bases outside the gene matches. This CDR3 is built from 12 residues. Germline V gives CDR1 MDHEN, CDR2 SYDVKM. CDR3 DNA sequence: TGTGCCAGCAGAGGGACAGTCAATGAGCAGTTCTTC. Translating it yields CASRGTVNEQFF. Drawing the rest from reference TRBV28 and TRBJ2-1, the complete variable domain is DVKVTQSSRYLVKRTGEKVFLECVQDMDHENMFWYRQDPGLGLRLIYFSYDVKMKEKGDIPEGYSVSREKKERFSLILESASTNQTSMYLCASRGTVNEQFFGPGTRLTVL.

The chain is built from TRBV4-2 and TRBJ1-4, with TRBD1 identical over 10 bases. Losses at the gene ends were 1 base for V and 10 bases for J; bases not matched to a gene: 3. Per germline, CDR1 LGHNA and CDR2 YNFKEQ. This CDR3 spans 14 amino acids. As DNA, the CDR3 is TGTGCCAGCAGCCAAGCGGGACAGGGGAGAAAACTGTTTTTT. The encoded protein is CASSQAGQGRKLFF.